The source of this T cell receptor beta chain is a study of beta chain features in type 1 diabetes. There are 12 residues in the CDR3. Germline V gene data show CDR1 as LNHDA and CDR2 as SQIVND (reference sequence). Trimming removed 3 bases at V and 4 bases at J, with 5 bases between. TCRB transcripts that were expressed got sequenced, as all of the isolated RNA had been reverse transcribed. Method: immunoSEQ multiplex PCR; TCRdb's copy keeps in-frame clones and lacks some. The sample has under 900,000 clones; 17% are singletons. This clone was observed a few times. This rearrangement joins TRBV19 to TRBJ2-3; unclear D gene. The receptor comes from a young woman in good health. Sequenced input: naive CD4+ T cells from blood. Here the CDR3 DNA reads TGTGCCAGTAGTATGACGGCAGATACGCAGTATTTT. Its translation: CASSMTADTQYF.